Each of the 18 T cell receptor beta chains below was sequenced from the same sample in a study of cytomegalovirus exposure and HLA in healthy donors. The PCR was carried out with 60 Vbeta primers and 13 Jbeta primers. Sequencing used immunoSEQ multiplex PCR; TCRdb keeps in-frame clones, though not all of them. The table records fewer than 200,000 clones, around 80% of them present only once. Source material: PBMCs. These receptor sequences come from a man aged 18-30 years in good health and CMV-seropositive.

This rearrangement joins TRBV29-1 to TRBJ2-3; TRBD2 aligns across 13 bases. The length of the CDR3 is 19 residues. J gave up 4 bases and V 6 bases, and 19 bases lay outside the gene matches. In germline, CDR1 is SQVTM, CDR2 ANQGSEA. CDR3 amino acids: CSVYADRKSLAGGPDTQYF. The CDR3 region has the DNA TGCAGCGTCTATGCGGACCGGAAATCACTAGCGGGGGGGCCAGATACGCAGTATTTT.

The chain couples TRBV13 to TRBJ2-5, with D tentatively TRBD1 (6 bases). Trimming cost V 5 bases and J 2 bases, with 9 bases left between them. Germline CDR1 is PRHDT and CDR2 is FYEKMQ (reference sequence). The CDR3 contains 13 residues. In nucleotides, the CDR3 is TGTGCCAGCAGCGTGGACAGACAAGAGACCCAGTACTTC. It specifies CASSVDRQETQYF.

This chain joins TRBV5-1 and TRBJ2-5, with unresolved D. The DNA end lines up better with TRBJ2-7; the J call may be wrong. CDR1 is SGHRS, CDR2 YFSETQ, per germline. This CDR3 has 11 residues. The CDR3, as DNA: TGCGCCAGCAGCTTTAACCGCGAGCAGTACTTC. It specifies CASSFNREQYF.

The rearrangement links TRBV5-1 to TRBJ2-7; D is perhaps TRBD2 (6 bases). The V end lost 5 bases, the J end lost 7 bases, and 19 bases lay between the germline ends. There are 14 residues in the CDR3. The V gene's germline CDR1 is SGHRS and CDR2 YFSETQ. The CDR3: CASRFDQNRGEQYF. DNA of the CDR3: TGCGCCAGCAGGTTCGACCAGAACCGGGGGGAGCAGTACTTC. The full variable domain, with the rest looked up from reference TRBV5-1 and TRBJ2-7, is KAGVTQTPRYLIKTRGQQVTLSCSPISGHRSVSWYQQTPGQGLQFLFEYFSETQRNKGNFPGRFSGRQFSNSRSEMNVSTLELGDSALYLCASRFDQNRGEQYFGPGTRLTVT.

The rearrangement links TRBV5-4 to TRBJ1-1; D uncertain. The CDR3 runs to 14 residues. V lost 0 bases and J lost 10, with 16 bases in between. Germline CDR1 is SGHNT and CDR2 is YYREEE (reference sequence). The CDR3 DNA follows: TGTGCCAGCAGCTTGGCCTGGGGTCGGGGAGGAGCTTTCTTT. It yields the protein CASSLAWGRGGAFF.

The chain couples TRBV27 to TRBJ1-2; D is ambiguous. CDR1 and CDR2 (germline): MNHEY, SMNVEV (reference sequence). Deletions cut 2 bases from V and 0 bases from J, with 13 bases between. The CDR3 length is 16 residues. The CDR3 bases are TGTGCCAGCAGTTTAGGCAGAGGGATAGCTAACTATGGCTACACCTTC. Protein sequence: CASSLGRGIANYGYTF.

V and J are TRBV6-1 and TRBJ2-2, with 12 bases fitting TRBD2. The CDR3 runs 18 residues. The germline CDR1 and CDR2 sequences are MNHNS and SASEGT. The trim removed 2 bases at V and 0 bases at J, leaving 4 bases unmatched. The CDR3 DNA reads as TGTGCCAGCAGTGAACGGCTAGCGGGAGGGCCGAACACCGGGGAGCTGTTTTTT. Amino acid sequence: CASSERLAGGPNTGELFF.

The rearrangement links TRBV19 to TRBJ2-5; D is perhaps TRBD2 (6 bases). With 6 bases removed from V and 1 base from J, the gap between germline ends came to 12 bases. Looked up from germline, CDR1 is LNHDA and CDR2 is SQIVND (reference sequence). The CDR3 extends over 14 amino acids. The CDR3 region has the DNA TGTGCCAGTAGGGAAATTAGCGGCCAAGAGACCCAGTACTTC. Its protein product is CASREISGQETQYF.

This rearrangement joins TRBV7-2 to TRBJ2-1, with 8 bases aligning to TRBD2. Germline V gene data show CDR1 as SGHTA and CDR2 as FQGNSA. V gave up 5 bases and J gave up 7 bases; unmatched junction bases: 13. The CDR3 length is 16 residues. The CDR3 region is CASSPTLGTSRNEQFF. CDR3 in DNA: TGTGCCAGCAGCCCGACGTTAGGGACTAGTAGGAATGAGCAGTTCTTC.

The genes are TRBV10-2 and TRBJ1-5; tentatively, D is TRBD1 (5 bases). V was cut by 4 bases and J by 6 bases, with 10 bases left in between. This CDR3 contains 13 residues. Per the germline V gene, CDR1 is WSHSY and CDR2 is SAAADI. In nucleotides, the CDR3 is TGCGCCAGCAGTGCCAGGGAGGGTCAGCCCCAGCATTTT. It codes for CASSAREGQPQHF.

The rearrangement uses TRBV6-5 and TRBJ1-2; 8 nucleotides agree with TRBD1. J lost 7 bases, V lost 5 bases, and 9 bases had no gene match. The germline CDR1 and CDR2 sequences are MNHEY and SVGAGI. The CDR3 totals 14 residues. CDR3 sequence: CASSHDRGTGGYTF. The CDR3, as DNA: TGTGCCAGCAGTCATGACAGGGGAACTGGTGGCTACACCTTC.

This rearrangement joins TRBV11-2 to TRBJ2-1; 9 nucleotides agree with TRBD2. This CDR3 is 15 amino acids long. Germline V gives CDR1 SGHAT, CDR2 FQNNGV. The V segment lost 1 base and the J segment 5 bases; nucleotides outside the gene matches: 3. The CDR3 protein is CASSLVASGNNEQFF. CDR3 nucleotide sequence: TGTGCCAGCAGCTTAGTGGCTAGCGGGAACAATGAGCAGTTCTTC.

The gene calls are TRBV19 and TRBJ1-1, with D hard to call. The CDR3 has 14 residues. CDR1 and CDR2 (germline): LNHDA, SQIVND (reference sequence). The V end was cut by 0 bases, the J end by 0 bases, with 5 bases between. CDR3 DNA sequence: TGTGCCAGTAGTATAGATCGTATGAACACTGAAGCTTTCTTT. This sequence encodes CASSIDRMNTEAFF.

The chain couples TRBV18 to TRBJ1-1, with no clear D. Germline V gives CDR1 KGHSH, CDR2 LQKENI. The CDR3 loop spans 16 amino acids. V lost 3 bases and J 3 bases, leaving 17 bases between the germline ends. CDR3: CASSPRQRTRDTEAFF. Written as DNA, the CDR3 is TGTGCCAGCTCACCCCGGCAGCGCACTCGAGACACTGAAGCTTTCTTT.

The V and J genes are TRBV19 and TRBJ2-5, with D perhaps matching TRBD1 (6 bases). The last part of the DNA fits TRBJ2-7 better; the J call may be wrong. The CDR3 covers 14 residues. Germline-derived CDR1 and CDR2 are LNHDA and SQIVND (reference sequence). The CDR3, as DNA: TGTGCCAGTAGTATAAGGGACAACTACTACGAGCAGTACTTC. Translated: CASSIRDNYYEQYF.

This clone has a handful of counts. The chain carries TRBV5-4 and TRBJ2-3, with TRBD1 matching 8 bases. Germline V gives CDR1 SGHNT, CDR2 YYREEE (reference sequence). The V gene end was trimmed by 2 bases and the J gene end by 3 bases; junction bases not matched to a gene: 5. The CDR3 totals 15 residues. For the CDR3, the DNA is TGTGCCAGCAGCTTTCAGGGGGCTAATACAGATACGCAGTATTTT. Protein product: CASSFQGANTDTQYF.

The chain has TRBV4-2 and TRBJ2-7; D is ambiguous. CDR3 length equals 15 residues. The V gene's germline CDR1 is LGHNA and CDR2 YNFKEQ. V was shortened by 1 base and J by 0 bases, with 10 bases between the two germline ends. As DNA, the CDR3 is TGTGCCAGCAGCCAAGGGGCCAGTACCTCCTACGAGCAGTACTTC. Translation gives CASSQGASTSYEQYF.

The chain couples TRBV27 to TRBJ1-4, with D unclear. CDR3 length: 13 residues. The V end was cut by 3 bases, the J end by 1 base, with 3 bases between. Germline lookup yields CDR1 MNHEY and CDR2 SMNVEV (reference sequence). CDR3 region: CASSFQTNEKLFF. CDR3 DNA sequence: TGTGCCAGCAGTTTCCAAACTAATGAAAAACTGTTTTTT.